The entry below describes one T cell receptor (beta chain). The sample belongs to a study of CD8+ T cells in alopecia areata. Study in general: Treated patients were given 5 to 10 mg oral tofacitinib twice daily.

Treatment of the sample: oral pan-JAK inhibitor, 5-10 mg twice daily. This CDR3 comprises 12 residues. The V end was cut by 2 bases, the J end by 15 bases, with 15 bases between. Germline V CDR1 and CDR2: SEHNR, FQNEAQ (reference sequence). Sequencing templates came from extracted RNA that was reverse transcribed into cDNA. The method was immunoSEQ multiplex PCR; TCRdb's version includes in-frame clones alone and lacks a portion of them. The sample records 150,000 to 200,000 clones, roughly 66% being singletons. This receptor was identified in a human donor with alopecia areata. The chain combines TRBV7-9 with TRBJ2-3, with D maybe TRBD2 (5 bases). Sequencing used CD4+ T cells sorted from blood, obtained at week 24, from a patient treated with tofacitinib. This CDR3 is CASSLLLVGVYF. The CDR3 region has the DNA TGTGCCAGCAGCTTATTACTAGTTGGAGTCTATTTT.